The source of this TCR beta chain is a study of blood T cell repertoires in COVID-19. Trimming removed 3 bases from V and 3 bases from J; junction bases left unmatched: 2. This CDR3 is 14 amino acids long. The germline gives CDR1 SEHNR, CDR2 FQNEAQ (reference sequence). Profiled with immunoSEQ multiplex PCR; TCRdb holds only in-frame clones, not every one. Of approximately 130,000 clones in the sample, over 75% were seen once. This chain links TRBV7-9 with TRBJ2-1; 7 bases agree with TRBD2. The source is a man aged 70 or older with active or convalescent COVID-19. Sequencing was done on a sample of peripheral blood. The CDR3 protein is CASSFVAGYNEQFF. CDR3 DNA: TGTGCCAGCAGCTTCGTAGCGGGCTACAATGAGCAGTTCTTC. The variable domain in full, completed from reference TRBV7-9 and TRBJ2-1, reads DTGVSQNPRHKITKRGQNVTFRCDPISEHNRLYWYRQTLGQGPEFLTYFQNEAQLEKSRLLSDRFSAERPKGSFSTLEIQRTEQGDSAMYLCASSFVAGYNEQFFGPGTRLTVL.